This is a list of T cell receptor beta chains from one sample in a study of T cell changes during pregnancy in multiple sclerosis. Assay: immunoSEQ multiplex PCR; the TCRdb copy retains only in-frame clones and omits some. The data contain 55,000 to 65,000 clones, around 93% of them singletons. Sample: peripheral blood, taken in the first trimester of pregnancy. These receptors came from a female donor with multiple sclerosis, enrolled in a pregnancy study. CDR3s include the opening cysteine and the closing phenylalanine or tryptophan. The D gene is left open where the match is weak. Not all rows give a size; the values are once, few, many and, for expanded clones, a class.

clone_size	j_call	d_call	v_call	cdr3_nt	cdr3_aa
-	TRBJ2-2	-	TRBV27	TGTGCCAGCCGAGACAGACCGTCGACCGGGGAGCTGTTTTTT	CASRDRPSTGELFF
-	TRBJ2-7	-	TRBV7-9	TGTGCCAGCGCCGACCTAGGAGGCTCCTACGAGCAGTACTTC	CASADLGGSYEQYF
once	TRBJ2-7	TRBD1	TRBV7-9	TGTGCCAGCAGCCCGGCAGGACAGGGATGGCGCTACGAGCAGTACTTC	CASSPAGQGWRYEQYF
-	TRBJ2-7	TRBD2	TRBV7-9	TGTGCCAGCAGCTCCCTCAGAGCGGGGGGGCCCGAGCAGTACTTC	CASSSLRAGGPEQYF
-	TRBJ1-2	-	TRBV20-1	TGCAGTGCCAGGAGGCGTGAGGGCTACACCTTC	CSARRREGYTF
-	TRBJ1-1	-	TRBV5-1	TGCGCCAGCAGGACAGGGAACACTGAAGCTTTCTTT	CASRTGNTEAFF
-	TRBJ2-7	-	TRBV7-2	TGTGCCAGCAGCTTAGATATAGAAAAGCAGTACTTC	CASSLDIEKQYF
-	TRBJ2-3	TRBD1	TRBV4-1	TGCGCCAGCAGCGTCCCGGGACAGGAGGAGTCAGGGCAGTATTTT	CASSVPGQEESGQYF
-	TRBJ1-2	-	TRBV4-2	TGTGCCAGCAGCCAAGATGATTGGCAAAATCCCACCTTC	CASSQDDWQNPTF
-	TRBJ2-7	TRBD1	TRBV5-1	TGCGCCAGCAGCTACCGGGACAGCTCCTACGAGCAGTACTTC	CASSYRDSSYEQYF
few	TRBJ2-7	-	TRBV21-1	TGTGCCAGCACTCCTGGGCAGGGTATACTTGGCGAGCAGTACTTC	CASTPGQGILGEQYF
few	TRBJ1-1	-	TRBV5-1	TGCGCCAGCAGCCTGTATAACACTGAAGCTTTCTTT	CASSLYNTEAFF
-	TRBJ2-7	-	TRBV18	TGTGCCAGCTCACCAGAAGCGGACTCCGAGCAGTACTTC	CASSPEADSEQYF
-	TRBJ2-3	TRBD2	TRBV6-1	TGTGCCAGCAGTGGTACGCGGGGGGGCCGAAATACGCAGTATTTT	CASSGTRGGRNTQYF
-	TRBJ2-3	-	TRBV9	TGTGCCAGCAGCGAAGGGGGAGGGAGCACAGATACGCAGTATTTT	CASSEGGGSTDTQYF
-	TRBJ1-5	-	TRBV30	TGTGCCTGGAGTCCCAGGGAAAATCAGCCCCAGCATTTT	CAWSPRENQPQHF
-	TRBJ2-7	TRBD1	TRBV27	TGTGCCAGCAGCGGGACAGGGAACTACGAGCAGTACTTC	CASSGTGNYEQYF
-	TRBJ1-2	-	TRBV5-5	TGTGCCAGCAGCTTGGCTGCGGGAGCTAACTATGGCTACACCTTC	CASSLAAGANYGYTF
-	TRBJ2-3	-	TRBV5-6	TGTGCCAGCAGCGTCCCGCGGAGGTCTGCTAGCACAGATACGCAGTATTTT	CASSVPRRSASTDTQYF
-	TRBJ2-7	-	TRBV13	TGTGCCAGCAGCTCCCAGGGGGGAGCATCCTACGAGCAGTACTTC	CASSSQGGASYEQYF
-	TRBJ2-7	-	TRBV6-6	TGTGCCAGCAGTTACTTTAAGGGGGTCGACGAGCAGTACTTC	CASSYFKGVDEQYF
once	TRBJ2-7	-	TRBV11-1	TGTGCCAGCAGCCTAGCCCTCCCGGACGAGCAGTACTTC	CASSLALPDEQYF
few	TRBJ1-5	-	TRBV25-1	TGTGCCAGCACAGGTAATAGCAATCAGCCCCAGCATTTT	CASTGNSNQPQHF
-	TRBJ1-4	-	TRBV4-3	TGCGCCAGCAGCCCCGGAGGAGGTAATGAAAAACTGTTTTTT	CASSPGGGNEKLFF
-	TRBJ1-6	TRBD1	TRBV30	TGTGCCTGGTCTAGGGACAGTGATAATTCACCCCTCCACTTT	CAWSRDSDNSPLHF
-	TRBJ2-1	TRBD2	TRBV11-1	TGTGCCAGCAGCTCCTTAGCGGGGGGAGGATACAATGAGCAGTTCTTC	CASSSLAGGGYNEQFF
-	TRBJ2-7	TRBD2	TRBV7-2	TGTGCCAGCAGCCAAAATAGCGGGGGGCCCAGGGGGGAGCAGTACTTC	CASSQNSGGPRGEQYF
-	TRBJ2-5	TRBD2	TRBV9	TGTGCCAGCAGCGCGGGACTAGCGAGGAAGGAGACCCAGTACTTC	CASSAGLARKETQYF
-	TRBJ2-3	-	TRBV27	TGTGCCAGCACCCGGGCTGGGACTCCTTCAGATACGCAGTATTTT	CASTRAGTPSDTQYF
-	TRBJ2-7	-	TRBV5-6	TGTGCCAGCAGCTCCCCTAGGCCGGTAGAGCAGTACTTC	CASSSPRPVEQYF
-	TRBJ2-7	TRBD1	TRBV27	TGTGCCAGCAGTTTGGGACAGCGAATCGAGCAGTACTTC	CASSLGQRIEQYF
-	TRBJ2-3	TRBD2	TRBV9	TGTGCCAGCAGTCAACCGACTAGCGGGGGGACTAGCACAGATACGCAGTATTTT	CASSQPTSGGTSTDTQYF
-	TRBJ2-5	TRBD2	TRBV6-5	TGTGCCACCAAAAGGCTAGCGGAAGAGACCCAGTACTTC	CATKRLAEETQYF
-	TRBJ1-1	TRBD1	TRBV2	TGTGCCAGCAGCCTGGGACAGGGTGGCATGAACACTGAAGCTTTCTTT	CASSLGQGGMNTEAFF
-	TRBJ1-1	-	TRBV5-5	TGTGCCAGCAGCTTGATGGCGGTTGAGCTTGAAGCTTTCTTT	CASSLMAVELEAFF
-	TRBJ2-5	-	TRBV5-1	TGCGCCAGCAGCTTGACCGGTGGACTACAAGAGACCCAGTACTTC	CASSLTGGLQETQYF
-	TRBJ2-5	-	TRBV19	TGTGCCAGTAGTATTCTAGGTCGGCTAGGAGGAGAGACCCAGTACTTC	CASSILGRLGGETQYF
-	TRBJ1-1	TRBD1	TRBV6-5	TGTGCCAGCAGAAAGCGGGACAGGGTCACTGAAGCTTTCTTT	CASRKRDRVTEAFF
-	TRBJ1-5	TRBD1	TRBV10-3	TGTGCCATCAGTGAGTCGAAAAGGGCAGGGGGAAATCAGCCCCAGCATTTT	CAISESKRAGGNQPQHF
few	TRBJ2-3	-	TRBV7-2	TGTGCCAGCAGCTACGGGTTCGGCGGGGGCACAAACACAGATACGCAGTATTTT	CASSYGFGGGTNTDTQYF
-	TRBJ1-1	-	TRBV18	TGTGCCAGCTCACCCCCACTGATAAACACTGAAGCTTTCTTT	CASSPPLINTEAFF
-	TRBJ2-5	-	TRBV11-2	TGTGCCAGCAGCCAGACAGTCCAAGAGACCCAGTACTTC	CASSQTVQETQYF